This T cell receptor beta chain was sequenced in a study of cytomegalovirus exposure and HLA in healthy donors (dated by TCRdb to about 2017). As for the study more broadly: An earlier analysis of some 600 of the donors reported 276 Gb of sequence data and 95 million to 130 million unique TCR beta sequences obtained from about 179 million T cells. An early release that covered around 590 HLA-typed donors contained approximately 300 gigabases of sequencing data and tens of millions of unique TCR sequences. The genetic ancestry cluster associated with self-reported Caucasian donors included around four fifths of the 398 genotyped donors. The aim of the study was to test whether cataloging public T cell receptors could identify signatures of past pathogen exposure. The study profiled the T cell repertoires of 500 to 800 subjects by immunosequencing and related them to cytomegalovirus serostatus. In addition to the first cohort of 650 to 800 subjects, a separate validation cohort of 120 different subjects was used. To predict cytomegalovirus infection status, the study combined high-throughput TCR immunosequencing, statistical association of individual TCRs with disease status, and machine learning. A later analysis re-examined previously published TCR beta repertoires from just over 650 donors and added high-resolution HLA genotyping to investigate patterns of TCR occurrence. In the later analysis, no new phenotypic data were used to find candidate immune exposures; instead, reliance was placed on TCR beta sequences and their occurrence across donors. An earlier analysis of around 580 of the donors used high-throughput TCR beta sequencing to judge whether each TCR beta V gene segment behaved as functional or pseudogenic. Donor age, sex, ethnicity and CMV serostatus were compiled alongside the repertoire data. A later genetic analysis took genome-wide SNP genotypes for about three fifths of the 666 donors and used that subset as a discovery cohort. All discovery cohort repertoires had been generated on a single sequencing platform. Class I and class II HLA loci were covered by the typing at four-digit resolution. The number of donors typed differed by locus, with 629-630 for A, B, C, DRB1 and DQB1, 522 for DQA1, over 600 for DPA1, and around 450 for DPB1. Because of strong linkage in the cohort, 5 or 6 DR-DQ haplotypes were treated as single units for association and clustering. Among 398 genotyped donors of the cohort, an average of around 250,000 unique TCR beta nucleotide sequences was sequenced per donor, of which about 18% were non-productive.

The cohort comprised 710 or so healthy bone marrow donors. At the time of sampling, every cohort member was nominally healthy, though immune exposures that went unrecorded were likely present. The donor tested CMV seropositive and was one of the 289 seropositive cohort members. A peripheral blood sample was provided by each donor, and peripheral blood mononuclear cells were used for TCR beta sequencing. Genomic DNA was extracted from the blood cell samples with the Qiagen DNeasy Blood Extraction Kit. Concerning this clone: Its cognate antigen has yet to be identified. It has no much larger one-base neighbor in the sample; base qualities were not kept.

Receptor libraries were prepared by the immunoSEQ multiplex PCR assay. For the multiplex PCR, a mixture combining 60 forward primers for TCR Vbeta segments and 13 reverse primers for TCR Jbeta segments was used. Amplification of the CDR3 region of rearranged TCR beta genes was performed with a multiplex PCR assay on genomic DNA. Amplified TCR beta libraries were sequenced as 87-base-pair reads on the Illumina HiSeq System. Per the source publication's procedure: In a later analysis, some 80 million unique TCR beta chains were counted across the approximately 670 repertoires, and roughly 9.9 million of these chains were shared by at least two donors. A nearest-neighbor algorithm error-corrected the raw reads and collapsed the reads into unique sequences, merging closely related sequences to remove PCR and sequencing errors. CDR3 sequences were aligned to IMGT reference sequences to assign V, D and J gene segments. For a sequence to be retained, at least a six-nucleotide match to both a V gene segment and a J gene segment was required. Rearrangements were classified as productive when the CDR3 lacked stop codons and remained in frame with V and J, and all other rearrangements were classified as non-productive. Following IMGT convention, CDR3 was defined as the stretch from the second conserved V-encoded cysteine up to the conserved J-encoded phenylalanine. The earlier analysis of a few hundred of the donors excluded any sequence lacking an unambiguous match to a single V gene segment. In an earlier analysis of some 590 of the donors, a V segment was called functional when productive rearrangements were above 56.7%, and segregating when the standard deviation between donors exceeded 5%. A statistical classification framework was built for diagnosing cytomegalovirus status from the catalog of TCR beta chain sequences. In a later analysis, TCR nucleotide sequences were compared against IMGT/GENE-DB human TR gene sequences so that V and J genes could be assigned. Using the TCRdist pipeline, a later analysis assigned CDR3 sequences along with most-parsimonious VDJ recombination scenarios. In a later analysis, each TCR beta chain was defined by its CDR3 amino acid sequence together with its V-gene family, and reads lacking a unique V-gene family were excluded. To address suspected cross-contamination and a sequencing artifact, a later analysis removed a few hundred highly shared, low-generation-probability nucleotide sequences. In a later analysis, a clonal expansion index for each public chain was calculated from normalized within-repertoire ranks of inferred template counts. In a later analysis, generation probabilities were computed with a VDJ recombination model fitted to out-of-frame rearrangements, and the resulting probabilities were checked against IGoR. Hypergeometric tests were used in a later analysis to score TCR-TCR, TCR-HLA and TCR-CMV co-occurrence, with a repertoire-size bias correction applied to the TCR pairs. False discovery rates were estimated in a later analysis by permuting HLA or CMV assignments 20 times. A later analysis grouped co-occurring TCRs with DBSCAN, adding TCRdist sequence similarity when clustering within HLA-allele-positive subsets. For co-occurrence clustering, repertoires with fewer than 30,000 or more than 120,000 public chains were excluded, along with roughly 5 repertoires with anomalous nucleotide sharing. What TCRdb holds here is the immuneACCESS table cut down to in-frame rearrangements. Part of the clones is not present; checked against another copy, under half of the missing clones reflect an unresolved V gene, and the others are unexplained. Clone size and the V and J calls come from that table; the DNA yielded D and trimming. This sample comprises about 180,000 clones, more than 70% of them detected only once. The ten largest account for around 1.4% of the sample.

Including the terminal cysteine and phenylalanine, the CDR3 comprises 15 residues. Left in the record is the CDR3 DNA by itself, 45 bases read in frame from the first base. V loses 0 bases, J loses 3 bases, and the germline ends lie 12 bases apart. The germline V gene provides CDR1 LGHNA and CDR2 YNFKEQ. What the study reported, not specific to this receptor: Across donors, most TCR sequences were observed very rarely, whereas some public TCRs were present in many individuals. A later analysis associated 15,000 to 20,000 TCR beta sequences with specific HLA alleles at a false discovery rate of 0.05. In a later genetic analysis, fewer N-insertions in productive TCRs were reported among donors in an Asian-associated ancestry cluster than the approximately 710-donor mean. An earlier analysis of approximately 600 of the donors showed that most TCR beta V segments appeared in productive rearrangements either about 90% or about 30% of the time, which broadly matched IMGT annotations. A later genetic analysis associated a missense DCLRE1C variant with V-gene and J-gene trimming of TCR beta chains, and an independent cohort replicated the association. Correlated functional status among segregating V segments might reflect linkage disequilibrium, but an unknown experimental factor could not be ruled out. Because the 87-base-pair reads could not distinguish some IMGT-functional V segments, including TRBV6-2 and TRBV6-3, those segments were excluded. Immune exposure information for the cohort was limited to CMV serostatus. Some 15 rarely observed V segments, including chromosome 9 orphons, were excluded from the earlier analysis of about 500 of the donors because counts were too low. Most CMV-associated TCR beta chains appeared to be HLA-restricted in a later analysis, and the HLA associations seemed to be driven largely by CMV exposure. Strong co-occurrence of HLA alleles, especially DR and DQ, made assigning TCR associations to individual alleles difficult. A cluster of highly shared sequence variants was judged likely to represent a technical artifact of the sequencing pipeline. The authors suggested that the approach could potentially be extended to other disease states and immunological phenotypes. A later analysis found that TCR association rates varied across HLA loci, with DRB1 alleles showing the most associated TCRs and HLA-C alleles the fewest. In both the original and validation cohorts, the classifier was reported to diagnose cytomegalovirus status with high specificity and sensitivity. Compared with equally common non-associated chains, HLA-associated TCR beta chains in a later analysis were more clonally expanded and had lower generation probabilities. Sequencing depth was assumed to be roughly uniform across donors in the presence/absence analyses, though that assumption may not hold. This cohort had only TCR beta chains sequenced, and the lack of alpha or paired-chain data limited which features could be detected. Three of the identified cytomegalovirus-associated TCR beta chains were confirmed in vitro to be specific for cytomegalovirus antigens. In a later analysis, several top co-occurrence clusters were reported to appear linked to parvovirus B19, influenza, CMV and Epstein-Barr virus. The study gave a list of 150 to 200 TCR beta chains associated with cytomegalovirus. Because HLA typing was missing for some donors at each locus, association tests included only the typed subset. A further reported finding was that TCR beta sequences accurately predicted the HLA-A and HLA-B alleles for most subjects in the first cohort.

The rearranged segments are TRBV4-2 and TRBJ2-7; 6 matching bases give a weak D call of TRBD2. The sequence derives from a girl between 10 and 17 years old in good health and CMV-seropositive. The sequenced sample consisted of PBMCs. The CDR3 amino acid sequence is: CASSQESSELYEQYF. In nucleotide form, the sequence is TGTGCCAGCAGCCAAGAGTCTAGCGAACTCTACGAGCAGTACTTC.